This TCR beta chain was found in a study of blood T cell repertoires in COVID-19. In the authors' workflow: Reference gene primer amplification gave estimated nucleated cell counts. The table came from immunoSEQ multiplex PCR; TCRdb's copy has only in-frame clones and leaves some out. That table is the source of V, J and clone size, and D and trimming were worked out from the DNA. The sample has some 200,000 clones, roughly 82% seen once. All enrollees were roughly 18 to 95 years old and from approximately 24 US areas. Assignments of participants to cohorts depended upon their own reported clinical history. Donors of Cohort 3 who recovered were those that had two negative PCRs, clearance, or symptom resolution. A single count supports this clone. The CDR3 covers 16 residues. V lost 3 bases to trimming and J lost 0 bases, with 11 bases between them. Germline values: CDR1 ENHRY, CDR2 SYGVKD.

The source of this sequence is a man in his forties who had recovered from COVID-19. The chain is built from TRBV10-3 and TRBJ2-2; D is possibly TRBD1 (5 bases). Sequencing was carried out using PBMCs or T cells enriched from blood (not recorded which). Written as DNA, the CDR3 is TGTGCCATCAGTGAACGACAGAACACGAACACCGGGGAGCTGTTTTTT. As protein: CAISERQNTNTGELFF.